The 14 T cell receptor beta chains listed next were all sequenced from one sample in a study of CD8 T cells in Susac syndrome. Random hexamers were used to reverse transcribe the RNA input (about 0.5 to 1 ug). TCRdb re-derived calls from the immunoSEQ multiplex PCR reads in MiXCR, one entry per CDR3 protein. The sample contains 65,000 to 85,000 distinct CDR3 sequences, 80% to 95% of which appear only once. Source material: CD8+ T cells from PBMCs. Source of these receptors: a human donor with Susac syndrome.

The rearrangement links TRBV12-3 or TRBV12-4 to TRBJ1-3; 7 positions agree with TRBD1. The V gene end was trimmed by 11 bases and the J gene end by 4 bases; junction bases not matched to a gene: 5. CDR3 size: 12 residues. CDR3 region: CAQGVVGNTIYF. CDR3 in DNA: TGTGCCCAGGGGGTGGTCGGAAACACCATATATTTT.

The rearrangement uses TRBV4-3 and TRBJ2-6, with D possibly being TRBD1 or TRBD2 (6 bases each). V gave up 1 base and J gave up 0 bases, with 19 bases separating them. The CDR3 contains 20 residues. The germline V gene encodes CDR1 LGHNA and CDR2 YSLEER. In nucleotides, the CDR3 is TGCGCCAGCAGCCAAGGGTTCGGGGGCGTGTTCCTCTCTGGGGCCAACGTCCTGACTTTC. Residues: CASSQGFGGVFLSGANVLTF.

The genes are TRBV12-3 or TRBV12-4 and TRBJ1-2, with TRBD1 identical over 7 bases. V gave up 5 bases and J gave up 6 bases; unmatched junction bases: 9. The CDR3 has 14 amino acids. DNA for the CDR3: TGTGCCAGCAGTCCCGACAGGGAGGTGGATGGCTACACCTTC. It codes for CASSPDREVDGYTF.

CDR3 region: CASSLGGLAGSYNEQFF. The DNA of the CDR3 is TGCGCCAGCAGCTTGGGAGGACTAGCGGGGAGCTACAATGAGCAGTTCTTC. The genes are TRBV5-1 and TRBJ2-1, with TRBD2 matching over 12 bases. This CDR3 has 17 amino acids. The J segment lost 3 bases and the V segment lost 0 bases, leaving 4 bases of the junction unmatched. CDR1 is SGHRS, CDR2 YFSETQ, per germline.

The chain carries TRBV7-8 and TRBJ1-2; 8 nucleotides align to TRBD1. From germline, CDR1 is SGHVS and CDR2 FQNEAQ. Germline trimming cut 5 bases from V and 3 bases from J; bases unmatched to any gene: 8. The CDR3 runs 15 residues. The chain's CDR3 is CASSLTGAGDYGYTF. CDR3 DNA sequence: TGTGCCAGCAGCCTGACAGGGGCAGGTGACTATGGCTACACCTTC.

The V gene is TRBV20-1, the J gene TRBJ2-1; possible D gene TRBD2, 6 bases. The CDR3 totals 14 residues. Germline values: CDR1 DFQATT, CDR2 SNEGSKA (reference sequence). V was pared by 0 bases and J by 0 bases, with 6 bases between. CDR3 DNA sequence: TGCAGTGCTAGAGACGGGAGCTCCTACAATGAGCAGTTCTTC. The encoded protein is CSARDGSSYNEQFF.

V is TRBV2 and J is TRBJ2-1; D could derive from TRBD1 or TRBD2 (5 bases each). The V and J ends lost 0 bases and 7 bases respectively, with 13 bases between them. Germline V CDR1 and CDR2: SNHLY, FYNNEI. The CDR3 is 15 amino acids. The CDR3 loop reads CASSEAAGSMNEQFF. The CDR3 DNA reads TGTGCCAGCAGTGAAGCGGCAGGGAGTATGAATGAGCAGTTCTTC. Based on the CDR3 plus reference TRBV2 and TRBJ2-1, the full variable domain is EPEVTQTPSHQVTQMGQEVILRCVPISNHLYFYWYRQILGQKVEFLVSFYNNEISEKSEIFDDQFSVERPDGSNFTLKIRSTKLEDSAMYFCASSEAAGSMNEQFFGPGTRLTVL.

The chain joins TRBV10-3 to TRBJ2-4; D might be TRBD1 (6 bases). Between the trimmed V and J ends, which lost 4 bases and 4 bases, there was a span of 14 bases. Germline loops: CDR1 ENHRY, CDR2 SYGVKD. The CDR3 contains 15 residues. Here the CDR3 reads CAISAGDGQKNIQYF. The CDR3 DNA sequence: TGTGCCATCAGTGCAGGGGATGGCCAAAAAAACATTCAGTACTTC.

This chain uses TRBV9 with TRBJ2-3; 14 bases are shared with TRBD2. There are 16 residues in the CDR3. Germline assignment: CDR1 SGDLS and CDR2 YYNGEE. With 4 bases clipped from V and 7 bases from J, the junction kept 8 bases outside the gene matches. The CDR3: CASSPPGLAGVYTQYF. In DNA, the CDR3 is TGTGCCAGCAGCCCACCGGGACTAGCGGGAGTGTATACGCAGTATTTT.

This clonotype was recorded once. The gene calls are TRBV19 and TRBJ2-7, with D possibly TRBD1 on 6 matching bases. Per the germline V gene, CDR1 is LNHDA and CDR2 is SQIVND (reference sequence). This CDR3 is 13 amino acids long. The V end lost 6 bases, the J end lost 6 bases, and 15 bases lay between the germline ends. The CDR3 is CASSRQVGAEQYF. Here the CDR3 DNA reads TGTGCCAGTAGCCGACAGGTGGGAGCCGAGCAGTACTTC.

The chain recombines TRBV30 with TRBJ2-1, with a possible D match to TRBD1 (5 bases). Germline CDR1 GTSNPN, CDR2 SVGIG (reference sequence). This CDR3 region has 13 residues. The V gene lost 1 base and the J gene lost 6 bases, with 10 bases spanning the gap. The CDR3 nucleotides are TGTGCCTGGAGTGAGACAGTTGGCAATGAGCAGTTCTTC. Amino acid sequence: CAWSETVGNEQFF.

This clonotype was found a few times. The rearrangement joins TRBV6-6 to TRBJ2-7; 7 nucleotides align to TRBD1. In germline, CDR1 is MNHNY, CDR2 SVGAGI (reference sequence). The CDR3 loop spans 13 amino acids. V trimming: 5 bases; J trimming: 3 bases; junction bases outside the gene matches: 4. CDR3 nucleotide sequence: TGTGCCAGCAGTCCCGGGACAGTCTACGAGCAGTACTTC. Amino acid sequence: CASSPGTVYEQYF.

The chain links TRBV11-2 to TRBJ2-7; 13 nucleotides match TRBD2. J was trimmed by 5 bases and V by 3 bases; bases with no gene match: 4. This CDR3 region has 15 residues. CDR1 is SGHAT and CDR2 is FQNNGV in the germline V gene. This chain's CDR3 is CASSFGTSGMNEQYF. CDR3 in DNA: TGTGCCAGCAGCTTCGGGACTAGCGGGATGAACGAGCAGTACTTC. Full variable domain (rest looked up from reference TRBV11-2 and TRBJ2-7): EAGVAQSPRYKIIEKRQSVAFWCNPISGHATLYWYQQILGQGPKLLIQFQNNGVVDDSQLPKDRFSAERLKGVDSTLKIQPAKLEDSAVYLCASSFGTSGMNEQYFGPGTRLTVT.

V is TRBV29-1 and J is TRBJ1-2; TRBD1 matches 10 bases. Germline V gene data show CDR1 as SQVTM and CDR2 as ANQGSEA. The J segment lost 12 bases and the V segment lost 8 bases, leaving 9 bases of the junction unmatched. This CDR3 has 11 residues. The CDR3 sequence is CSFRDRGSNTF. CDR3 nucleotide sequence: TGCAGCTTCCGGGACAGGGGATCTAACACCTTC.